This TCR beta chain was captured by sequencing in a study of T cell responses to AZD1222 COVID-19 vaccine. V dropped 8 bases and J dropped 1 base, with 9 bases sitting between them. The CDR3 length is 13 residues. The germline V gene has CDR1 KGHSY and CDR2 FQNENV. A remark on this clone: The antigen is not known.

Using immunoSEQ multiplex PCR, the repertoire was profiled, and TCRdb retains in-frame clones only, with some absent. The sample holds 150,000 to 200,000 clones, approximately 94% seen once. Findings and limits, study-wide: Unmutated variant regions are reportedly the target of nearly half of TCRs that are spike-specific. Repertoires were collected only later (after the peak T cell response had occurred). There were mostly white British donors and more females than males, and clonal diversity was possibly underestimated.

Sequences were derived from peripheral blood, sampled on day 0 of AZD1222 vaccination. The V gene is TRBV16, the J gene TRBJ1-5; D gene ambiguous. This TCR derives from an adult in good health. CDR3: CASGHGSNQPQHF. The CDR3 DNA reads TGTGCCAGCGGGCATGGAAGCAATCAGCCCCAGCATTTT.